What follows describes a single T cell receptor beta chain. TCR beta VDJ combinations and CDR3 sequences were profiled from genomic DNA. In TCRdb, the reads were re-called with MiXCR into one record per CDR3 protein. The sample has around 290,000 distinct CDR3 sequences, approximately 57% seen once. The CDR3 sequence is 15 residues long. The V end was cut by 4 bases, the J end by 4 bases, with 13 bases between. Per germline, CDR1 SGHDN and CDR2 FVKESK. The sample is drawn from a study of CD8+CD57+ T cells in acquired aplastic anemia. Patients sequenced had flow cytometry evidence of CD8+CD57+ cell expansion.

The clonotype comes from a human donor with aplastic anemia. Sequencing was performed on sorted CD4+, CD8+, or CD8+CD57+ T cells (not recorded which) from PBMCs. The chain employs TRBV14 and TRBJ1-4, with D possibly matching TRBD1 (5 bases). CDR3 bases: TGTGCCAGCAGCCGAGTGGGGGAATATAATGAAAAACTGTTTTTT. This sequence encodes CASSRVGEYNEKLFF.